The 30 T cell receptor beta chains listed next were all sequenced from one sample in a study of T cells after yellow fever vaccination. TCRdb processed the 5' RACE reads anew with MiXCR; each CDR3 protein has one entry. Of 250,000 or so distinct CDR3 sequences in the sample, more than 3.5% are singletons; the top ten hold 19%. The sample here was PBMCs, taken 15 days after the yellow fever booster vaccination. These receptors originate from a man aged 18 to 29 who received the YFV17D yellow fever vaccine.

This clonotype was seen ten or more times. The rearrangement uses TRBV7-2 and TRBJ2-1; D remains ambiguous. V lost 3 bases to trimming and J lost 9 bases, with 15 bases between them. In germline, CDR1 is SGHTA, CDR2 FQGNSA. The CDR3 is 14 residues long. In nucleotides, the CDR3 is TGTGCCAGCAGCTTCCGTACTCGGCAAAGTGAGCAGTTCTTC. Translating gives CASSFRTRQSEQFF.

This clonotype was observed many times. V is TRBV20-1 and J is TRBJ1-6; a possible D gene is TRBD1 (6 bases). The CDR3 is made up of 14 amino acids. Germline V gene lookup returns CDR1 DFQATT and CDR2 SNEGSKA (reference sequence). The DNA of the CDR3 is TGCAGCGGGCGCGGAGGGGGCTATAATTCACCCCTCCACTTT. Translating it yields CSGRGGGYNSPLHF.

This clonotype has ten or more counts. The gene calls are TRBV3-1 and TRBJ2-1; D may be TRBD1 or TRBD2 (5 bases each). Trimming took 3 bases from V and 10 from J, leaving 16 bases between them. Germline lookup yields CDR1 LGHDT and CDR2 YNNKEL (reference sequence). The CDR3 is 14 amino acids. CDR3 amino acids: CASSQGDGCEEQFF. The CDR3 nucleotides are TGTGCCAGCAGCCAGGGGGACGGGTGTGAGGAGCAGTTCTTC.

This clonotype has ten or more counts. The chain carries TRBV11-2 and TRBJ2-1; D not certain. Germline assignment: CDR1 SGHAT and CDR2 FQNNGV. The V end was cut by 1 base, the J end by 8 bases, with 12 bases between. This CDR3 has 14 amino acids. CDR3 residues: CASSLGLGYDEQFF. The CDR3 DNA sequence: TGTGCCAGCAGCTTAGGGCTAGGGTACGATGAGCAGTTCTTC.

The sample holds many counts of this clonotype. V usage is TRBV20-1 and J usage is TRBJ2-5; a possible D gene is TRBD1 (5 bases). Germline CDR1 and CDR2: DFQATT and SNEGSKA (reference sequence). Trimming removed 5 bases at V and 5 bases at J, with 24 bases between. This CDR3 has 16 residues. The CDR3 DNA sequence: TGCAGTGCTGGTGGGGCTAATCGGCTTGGTTGGGAGACCCAGTACTTC. Translating gives CSAGGANRLGWETQYF.

This clonotype was recorded many times. This sequence joins TRBV7-8 and TRBJ2-2, with a tentative D call TRBD1 (5 bases). The V gene's germline CDR1 is SGHVS and CDR2 FQNEAQ. Trimming took off 3 bases at V and 7 bases at J, with 6 bases between the two ends. This CDR3 is 12 amino acids long. CDR3 bases: TGTGCCAGCAGCTTGGACAACGGGGAGCTGTTTTTT. Translation: CASSLDNGELFF.

The table lists this clonotype with many counts. This chain links TRBV15 with TRBJ1-5; D gene uncertain. Trimming pared 0 bases from V and 4 bases from J, leaving 7 bases between. Germline V lookup: CDR1 LNHNV, CDR2 YYDKDF (reference sequence). This CDR3 region has 14 residues. CDR3 nucleotide sequence: TGTGCCACCAGCAGAGAGATGGGAAATCAGCCCCAGCATTTT. Its protein is CATSREMGNQPQHF.

This clonotype was seen many times. The chain recombines TRBV19 with TRBJ2-3; TRBD2 matches at 10 bases. V lost 8 bases and J lost 7; bases outside the gene matches: 15. Looked up from germline, CDR1 is LNHDA and CDR2 is SQIVND (reference sequence). CDR3 length: 16 residues. The CDR3 sequence is CASRKSSGGASYTQYF. The CDR3 DNA reads TGTGCCAGTCGTAAATCCAGCGGGGGGGCCTCATATACGCAGTATTTT.

This clonotype occurred many times. This rearrangement joins TRBV5-1 to TRBJ2-7; weak D call: TRBD1 (6 bases). The CDR3 covers 13 residues. Trimming left V 4 bases short and J 6 bases short, with 14 bases between. Germline V gene data show CDR1 as SGHRS and CDR2 as YFSETQ. The CDR3, as DNA: TGCGCCAGCAGCAAATTACAGGGTTCCGAGCAGTACTTC. Translated, it gives CASSKLQGSEQYF.

In this sample, this clonotype turned up many times. This sequence joins TRBV7-9 and TRBJ2-1, with 7 bases identical to TRBD1. With V trimmed by 4 bases and J by 6 bases, 9 bases remained unmatched. CDR3 size: 15 residues. The germline V gene encodes CDR1 SEHNR and CDR2 FQNEAQ (reference sequence). CDR3 in amino acids: CASSSFRDSPNEQFF. The CDR3 nucleotides read TGTGCCAGCAGCTCCTTTCGGGACAGTCCCAATGAGCAGTTCTTC.

The sample holds a few counts of this clonotype. The chain joins TRBV12-3 or TRBV12-4 to TRBJ1-6, with D unclear. This CDR3 is 14 amino acids long. With 6 bases removed from V and 7 bases from J, the gap between germline ends came to 13 bases. For the CDR3, the DNA is TGTGCCAGCAGGACTGAATTGGTGAATTCACCCCTCCACTTT. The encoded protein is CASRTELVNSPLHF.

This clonotype came up many times. The chain combines TRBV7-2 with TRBJ2-3, with 10 bases lining up with TRBD2. V lost 5 bases and J lost 0; bases outside the gene matches: 5. The CDR3 runs to 16 residues. CDR1 is SGHTA and CDR2 is FQGNSA in the germline V gene. The chain's CDR3 is CASSNRLAGSTDTQYF. The CDR3 DNA is TGTGCCAGCAGCAATCGACTAGCGGGCAGCACAGATACGCAGTATTTT.

This clonotype has ten or more counts. The V and J genes are TRBV5-5 and TRBJ1-1; D call uncertain. This CDR3 is 14 amino acids long. The V end was cut by 5 bases, the J end by 6 bases, with 17 bases between. Germline CDR1 SGHKS, CDR2 YYEKEE (reference sequence). The CDR3 protein is CASSSTPDGAEAFF. CDR3 nucleotides: TGTGCCAGCAGTTCTACACCCGATGGGGCTGAAGCTTTCTTT.

The rearrangement joins TRBV7-6 to TRBJ2-7; D ambiguous. CDR3 size: 17 residues. Germline-derived CDR1 and CDR2 are SGHVS and FNYEAQ. V was clipped by 2 bases and J by 3 bases, with 20 bases between them. CDR3 in amino acids: CASSLKNYRRSFYEQYV. Written as DNA, the CDR3 is TGTGCCAGCAGCTTAAAAAATTATCGTAGGTCTTTCTACGAGCAGTACGTC.

This clonotype was recorded many times. V usage is TRBV6-5 and J usage is TRBJ2-7; no clear D gene. V lost 0 bases and J 0 bases, leaving 6 bases between the germline ends. This CDR3 is 14 amino acids long. From germline, CDR1 is MNHEY and CDR2 SVGAGI. The CDR3 sequence is CASSYSGLSYEQYF. The CDR3 coding sequence is TGTGCCAGCAGTTACTCCGGCCTCTCCTACGAGCAGTACTTC.

Ten or more counts support this clonotype. The CDR3 is CASSLWAGVGSGNTIYF. For the CDR3, the DNA is TGTGCCAGCAGCTTATGGGCAGGCGTGGGGTCTGGAAACACCATATATTTT. V gene TRBV7-6 combines with J gene TRBJ1-3, with D hard to call. Trimming removed 2 bases from V and 1 base from J, with 15 bases in between. Germline V gene sequence: CDR1 SGHVS, CDR2 FNYEAQ. This CDR3 has 17 amino acids.

The chain couples TRBV6-6 to TRBJ1-6, with TRBD1 matching over 8 bases. In germline, CDR1 is MNHNY, CDR2 SVGAGI (reference sequence). The CDR3 spans 15 residues. J lost 8 bases, V lost 5 bases, and 8 bases had no gene match. CDR3 nucleotide sequence: TGTGCCAGCAGTCGGTGGGGGACAGGAGATTCACCCCTCCACTTT. It yields the protein CASSRWGTGDSPLHF.

The V gene is TRBV6-6, the J gene TRBJ1-3; D may be TRBD1 (5 bases). V was trimmed by 5 bases and J by 4 bases, leaving 24 bases between them. Germline V gene lookup returns CDR1 MNHNY and CDR2 SVGAGI (reference sequence). This CDR3 comprises 18 residues. CDR3 sequence (DNA): TGTGCCAGCAGTCCCCCCCAGGGAAGTTCCTTCGCCGGAAACACCATATATTTT. The encoded protein is CASSPPQGSSFAGNTIYF.

At least ten counts were recorded for this clonotype. CDR3 loop: CASSLSGLAGEQYF. DNA for the CDR3: TGTGCCAGCAGCCTATCAGGACTAGCTGGAGAGCAGTACTTC. The V gene is TRBV7-2, the J gene TRBJ2-7, with TRBD2 matching over 8 bases. J was trimmed by 7 bases and V by 5 bases; bases with no gene match: 10. The CDR3 spans 14 residues. From germline, CDR1 is SGHTA and CDR2 FQGNSA.

In its sample, this clonotype was seen a few times. The gene calls are TRBV12-3 or TRBV12-4 and TRBJ1-2; D is uncertain. The CDR3 runs to 14 residues. Trimming removed 5 bases from V and 8 bases from J, with 18 bases in between. CDR3 sequence: CASSTHSALLGYTF. The DNA for the CDR3 is TGTGCCAGCAGTACGCACTCGGCCCTCCTGGGCTACACCTTC.

This clonotype has a handful of counts. The rearrangement uses TRBV6-2 or TRBV6-3 and TRBJ1-3; no firm D call. The CDR3 is made up of 15 amino acids. The germline gives CDR1 MNHEY, CDR2 SVGEGT. The V end lost 2 bases, the J end lost 0 bases, and 8 bases lay between the germline ends. The CDR3 spells CASSYGRSSGNTIYF. Written as DNA, the CDR3 is TGTGCCAGCAGTTACGGGAGGAGCTCTGGAAACACCATATATTTT.

There are many counts of this clonotype. The CDR3, as DNA: TGCGCCAGCAAGATGACAGGGGGGAACACCGGGGAGCTGTTTTTT. Translated: CASKMTGGNTGELFF. The chain has TRBV5-1 and TRBJ2-2; TRBD1 agrees at 9 bases. The CDR3 contains 15 residues. J was trimmed by 1 base and V by 6 bases; bases with no gene match: 4. From germline, CDR1 is SGHRS and CDR2 YFSETQ. Full variable domain (missing parts from reference TRBV5-1 and TRBJ2-2): KAGVTQTPRYLIKTRGQQVTLSCSPISGHRSVSWYQQTPGQGLQFLFEYFSETQRNKGNFPGRFSGRQFSNSRSEMNVSTLELGDSALYLCASKMTGGNTGELFFGEGSRLTVL.

Comments on this clonotype: A much larger clone differs by one base, so this may be a read error. The chain couples TRBV19 to TRBJ1-2, with D possibly matching TRBD1 (6 bases). V lost 3 bases to trimming and J lost 4 bases, with 12 bases between them. The length of the CDR3 is 14 residues. CDR1 is LNHDA and CDR2 is SQIVND in the germline V gene (reference sequence). The CDR3 sequence is CASSIGQRSYGYTF. The CDR3 coding sequence is TGTGCCAGTAGTATTGGACAGCGGAGCTATGGCTACACCTTC.

The sample holds a few counts of this clonotype. This chain connects TRBV7-3 to TRBJ1-4; 8 bases fit TRBD1. This CDR3 contains 15 residues. The germline V gene has CDR1 SGHTA and CDR2 FQGTGA. The trim removed 4 bases at V and 6 bases at J, leaving 7 bases unmatched. The chain's CDR3 is CASSSGQGPHEKLFF. CDR3 nucleotides: TGTGCCAGCAGCTCCGGACAGGGCCCCCATGAAAAACTGTTTTTT.

This clonotype was detected many times. The chain recombines TRBV29-1 with TRBJ1-2; possible D gene TRBD1, 5 bases. Germline V CDR1 and CDR2: SQVTM, ANQGSEA. V dropped 4 bases and J dropped 4 bases, with 7 bases sitting between them. The CDR3 sequence is 11 residues long. CDR3 loop: CSVVGGYGYTF. DNA for the CDR3: TGCAGCGTTGTTGGGGGCTATGGCTACACCTTC.

This clonotype was detected many times. CDR3 region: CASSPGLAGGTDTQYF. CDR3 nucleotides: TGCGCCAGCAGCCCCGGACTAGCGGGGGGCACAGATACGCAGTATTTT. This chain uses TRBV5-1 with TRBJ2-3; TRBD2 matches 13 bases. Losses at the gene ends were 4 bases for V and 1 base for J; bases not matched to a gene: 3. The V gene's germline CDR1 is SGHRS and CDR2 YFSETQ. This CDR3 has 16 residues.

This clonotype has ten or more counts. The chain joins TRBV4-1 to TRBJ1-6; no firm D call. Deletions cut 1 base from V and 0 bases from J, with 10 bases between. CDR3 length equals 17 residues. Germline values: CDR1 MGHRA, CDR2 YSYEKL. The CDR3 nucleotides read TGCGCCAGCAGCCAAGCTTACCAGAACTCCTATAATTCACCCCTCCACTTT. Encoded protein: CASSQAYQNSYNSPLHF.

This clonotype came up many times. The V call is TRBV12-3 or TRBV12-4, the J call TRBJ2-3; D tentatively fits TRBD1 or TRBD2 (5 bases each). Trimming took 6 bases from V and 4 from J, leaving 14 bases between them. The CDR3 totals 14 residues. DNA for the CDR3: TGTGCCAGCAGCCTACGGGGCTTCCCAGATACGCAGTATTTT. It translates to CASSLRGFPDTQYF.

This clonotype was observed many times. The rearrangement links TRBV2 to TRBJ2-7; 10 bases fit TRBD2. Germline trimming cut 8 bases from V and 2 bases from J; bases unmatched to any gene: 6. Germline V gene data show CDR1 as SNHLY and CDR2 as FYNNEI. The CDR3 extends over 14 amino acids. This CDR3 reads CASLSGGPPYEQYF. CDR3 nucleotides: TGTGCCAGCCTTAGCGGGGGGCCCCCCTACGAGCAGTACTTC.

This clonotype was detected many times. V gene TRBV6-5 combines with J gene TRBJ1-2; TRBD1 matches 9 bases. Germline trimming cut 2 bases from V and 2 bases from J; bases unmatched to any gene: 12. CDR3 length: 18 amino acids. Per the germline V gene, CDR1 is MNHEY and CDR2 is SVGAGI. CDR3 protein: CASSYRDPGQGANYGYTF. CDR3 coding DNA: TGTGCCAGCAGTTACCGCGACCCGGGACAGGGAGCCAACTATGGCTACACCTTC.